This entry describes one TCR beta chain. CDR3 size: 14 residues. Germline V CDR1 and CDR2: SGHRS, YFSETQ. Trimming stripped 3 bases from V and 0 bases from J, with 10 bases between. The source of the sample is a study of blood T cell repertoires in COVID-19. Study-wide background: Before being deemed recovered, Cohort 3 donors had two negative PCRs, clearance, or symptom resolution. T cells, B-cell-depleted T cells, or PBMCs supplied cDNA or gDNA.

As originally analysed: Reference gene primer amplification gave nucleated cell count estimates. The assay was immunoSEQ multiplex PCR, and TCRdb's table has in-frame clones only and misses some. The DNA gave D and trimming, while V, J and clone size come from that table. The sample contains roughly 200,000 clones, 70% to 90% of which appear only once. The sample taken for sequencing was PBMCs or T cells enriched from blood (not recorded which). The source is a woman in her 50s in a cohort exposed to, infected with or recovered from COVID-19 (not recorded which). The V gene is TRBV5-1, the J gene TRBJ2-7; a weak D match, TRBD1 (6 bases). CDR3: CASSSDSHSYEQYF. Written as DNA, the CDR3 is TGCGCCAGCAGCTCGGACAGTCACTCCTACGAGCAGTACTTC.